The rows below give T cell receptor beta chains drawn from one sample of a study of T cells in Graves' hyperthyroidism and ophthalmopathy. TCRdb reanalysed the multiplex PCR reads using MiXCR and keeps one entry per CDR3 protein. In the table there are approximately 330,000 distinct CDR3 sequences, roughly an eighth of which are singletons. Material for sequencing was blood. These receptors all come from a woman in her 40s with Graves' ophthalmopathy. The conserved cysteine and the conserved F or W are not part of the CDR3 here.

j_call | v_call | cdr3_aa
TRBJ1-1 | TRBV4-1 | ASSQNTGGVRSGNTEAF
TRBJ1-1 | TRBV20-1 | SAGSGSTEAF
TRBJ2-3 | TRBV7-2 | ASSSTVRTDTQY
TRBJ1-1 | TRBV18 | ASSPKLDTEAF
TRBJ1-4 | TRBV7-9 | ASSLSFGEKLF
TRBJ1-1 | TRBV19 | ASSMAGQGREAF
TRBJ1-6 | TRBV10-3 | ATLTGTGSPLH
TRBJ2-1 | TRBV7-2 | ASSLERDPSYNEQF
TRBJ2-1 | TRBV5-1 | ASSFEGGYYNEQF
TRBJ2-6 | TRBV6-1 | ASLHSGANVLT
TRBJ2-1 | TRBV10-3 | AISASLNSYNEQF
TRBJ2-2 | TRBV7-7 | ASSQGLAGVTGELF
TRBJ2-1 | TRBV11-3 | ASSLRGQGSYNEQF
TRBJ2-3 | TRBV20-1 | SARFGGTDTQY
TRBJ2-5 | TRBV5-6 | ASSPEPPSETQY
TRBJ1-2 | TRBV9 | ASSISTGGLYGYT
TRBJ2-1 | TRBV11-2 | ASSFGLAGAAYNEQF
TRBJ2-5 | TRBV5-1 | ASRIGAGETQY
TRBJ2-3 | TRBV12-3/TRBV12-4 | ASSFGQGGTDTQY
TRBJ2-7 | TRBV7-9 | ASSPGQGFREQY
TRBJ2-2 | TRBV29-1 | SVGLAGAGELF
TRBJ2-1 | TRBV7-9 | ASSWGLAGSNLEQF
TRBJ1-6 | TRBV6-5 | ASSYVGRSNSPLH
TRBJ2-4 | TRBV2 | ASSGVLRESIQY
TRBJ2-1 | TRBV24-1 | ATSDAGSYNEQF
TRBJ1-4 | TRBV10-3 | AISESGGTNEKLF
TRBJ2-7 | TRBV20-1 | SARALGYEQY
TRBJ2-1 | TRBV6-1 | ASIGAVGGNEQF